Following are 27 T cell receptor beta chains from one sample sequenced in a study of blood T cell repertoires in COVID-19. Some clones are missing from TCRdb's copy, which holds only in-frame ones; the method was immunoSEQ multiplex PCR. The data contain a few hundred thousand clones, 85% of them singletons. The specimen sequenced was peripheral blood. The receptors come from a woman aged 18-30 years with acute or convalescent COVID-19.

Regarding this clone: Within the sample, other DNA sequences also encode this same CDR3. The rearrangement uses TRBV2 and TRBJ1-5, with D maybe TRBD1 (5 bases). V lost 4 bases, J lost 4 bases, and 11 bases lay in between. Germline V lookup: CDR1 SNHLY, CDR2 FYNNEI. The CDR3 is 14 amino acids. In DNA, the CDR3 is TGTGCCAGCAGTGGGGGAAGGGGAAATCAGCCCCAGCATTTT. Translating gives CASSGGRGNQPQHF.

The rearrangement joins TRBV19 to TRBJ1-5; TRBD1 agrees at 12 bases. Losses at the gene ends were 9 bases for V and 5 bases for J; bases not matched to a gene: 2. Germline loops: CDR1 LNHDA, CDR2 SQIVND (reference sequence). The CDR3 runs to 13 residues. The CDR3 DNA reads TGTGCCAGCCGGGACAGGGGGCATCAGCCCCAGCATTTT. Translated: CASRDRGHQPQHF.

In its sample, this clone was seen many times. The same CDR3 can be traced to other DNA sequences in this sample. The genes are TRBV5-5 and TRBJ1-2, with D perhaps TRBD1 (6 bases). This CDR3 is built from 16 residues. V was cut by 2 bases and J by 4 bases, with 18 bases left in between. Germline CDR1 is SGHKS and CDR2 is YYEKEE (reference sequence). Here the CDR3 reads CASSLEPGASRYGYTF. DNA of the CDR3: TGTGCCAGCAGCTTAGAACCAGGGGCGTCGCGCTATGGCTACACCTTC.

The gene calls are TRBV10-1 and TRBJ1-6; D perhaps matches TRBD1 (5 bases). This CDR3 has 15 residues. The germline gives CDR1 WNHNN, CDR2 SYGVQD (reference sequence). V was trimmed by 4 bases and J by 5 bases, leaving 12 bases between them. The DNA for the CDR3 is TGCGCCAGCAGTGCTGACAGCTTGGATAATTCACCCCTCCACTTT. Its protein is CASSADSLDNSPLHF.

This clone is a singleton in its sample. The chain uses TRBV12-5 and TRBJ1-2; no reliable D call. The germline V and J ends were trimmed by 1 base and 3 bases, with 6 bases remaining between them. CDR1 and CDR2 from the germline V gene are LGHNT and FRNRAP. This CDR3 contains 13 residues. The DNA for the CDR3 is TGTGCTAGTGGTTTGGCGTCAGACTATGGCTACACCTTC. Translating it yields CASGLASDYGYTF.

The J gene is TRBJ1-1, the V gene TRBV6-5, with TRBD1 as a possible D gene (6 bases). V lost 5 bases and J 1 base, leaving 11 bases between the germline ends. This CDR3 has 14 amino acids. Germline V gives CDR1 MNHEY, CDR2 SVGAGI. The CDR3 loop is CASSPGTQNTEAFF. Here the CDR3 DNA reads TGTGCCAGCAGTCCCGGGACACAGAACACTGAAGCTTTCTTT.

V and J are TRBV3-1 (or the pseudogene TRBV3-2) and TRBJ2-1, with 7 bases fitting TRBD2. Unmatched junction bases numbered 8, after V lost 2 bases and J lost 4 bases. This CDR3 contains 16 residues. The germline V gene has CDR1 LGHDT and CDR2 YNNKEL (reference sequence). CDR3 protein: CASSQPRAGPYNEQFF. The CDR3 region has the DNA TGTGCCAGCAGCCAACCGAGAGCGGGGCCGTACAATGAGCAGTTCTTC.

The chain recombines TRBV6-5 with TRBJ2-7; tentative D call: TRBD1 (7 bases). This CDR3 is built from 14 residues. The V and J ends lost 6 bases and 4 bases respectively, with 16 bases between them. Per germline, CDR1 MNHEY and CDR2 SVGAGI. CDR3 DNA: TGTGCCAGCAGCGCGGGACAGTCCCCGTACGAGCAGTACTTC. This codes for CASSAGQSPYEQYF.

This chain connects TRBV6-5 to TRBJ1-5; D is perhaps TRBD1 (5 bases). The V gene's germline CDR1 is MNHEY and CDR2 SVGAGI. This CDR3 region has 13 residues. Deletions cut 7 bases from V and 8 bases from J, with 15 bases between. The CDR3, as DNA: TGTGCCAGCACCCAAAGCGGGGGTGAGCCCCAGCATTTT. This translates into CASTQSGGEPQHF.

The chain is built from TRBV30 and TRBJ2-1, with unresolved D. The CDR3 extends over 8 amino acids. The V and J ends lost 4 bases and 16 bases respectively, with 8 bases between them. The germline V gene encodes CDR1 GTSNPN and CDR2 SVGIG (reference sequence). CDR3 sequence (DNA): TGTGCCTGGAAAGCAGGATTCTTC. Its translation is CAWKAGFF.

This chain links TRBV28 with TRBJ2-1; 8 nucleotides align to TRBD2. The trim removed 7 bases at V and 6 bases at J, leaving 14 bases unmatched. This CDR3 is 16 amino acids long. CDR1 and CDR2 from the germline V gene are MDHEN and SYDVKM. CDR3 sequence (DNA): TGTGCCAGCACCTCACCCCCGGGAGGGGGTCGCAATGAGCAGTTCTTC. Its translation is CASTSPPGGGRNEQFF.

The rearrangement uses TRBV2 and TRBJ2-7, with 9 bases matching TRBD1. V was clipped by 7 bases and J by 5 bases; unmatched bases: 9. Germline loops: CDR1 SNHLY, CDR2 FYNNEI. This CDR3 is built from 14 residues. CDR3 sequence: CASTGGTGRNEQYF. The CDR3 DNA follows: TGTGCCAGCACCGGAGGGACAGGGCGAAACGAGCAGTACTTC. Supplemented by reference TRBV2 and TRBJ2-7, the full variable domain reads EPEVTQTPSHQVTQMGQEVILRCVPISNHLYFYWYRQILGQKVEFLVSFYNNEISEKSEIFDDQFSVERPDGSNFTLKIRSTKLEDSAMYFCASTGGTGRNEQYFGPGTRLTVT.

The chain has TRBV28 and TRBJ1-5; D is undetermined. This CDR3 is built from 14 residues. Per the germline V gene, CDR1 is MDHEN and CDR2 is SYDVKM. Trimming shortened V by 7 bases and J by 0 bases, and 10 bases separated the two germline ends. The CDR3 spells CASISSASNQPQHF. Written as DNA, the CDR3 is TGTGCCAGCATTTCGAGCGCTAGCAATCAGCCCCAGCATTTT.

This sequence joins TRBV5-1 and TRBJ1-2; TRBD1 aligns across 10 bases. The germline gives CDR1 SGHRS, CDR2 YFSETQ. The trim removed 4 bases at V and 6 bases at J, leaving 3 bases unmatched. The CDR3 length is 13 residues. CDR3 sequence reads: CASSGTGDDGYTF. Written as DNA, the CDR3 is TGCGCCAGCAGCGGGACAGGGGACGATGGCTACACCTTC.

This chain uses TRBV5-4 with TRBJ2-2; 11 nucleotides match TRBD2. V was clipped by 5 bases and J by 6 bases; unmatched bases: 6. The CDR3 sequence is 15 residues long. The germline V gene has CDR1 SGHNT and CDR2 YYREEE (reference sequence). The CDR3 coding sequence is TGTGCCAGCAGGCGGTTAGCGGGGGGGCCCGGGGAGCTGTTTTTT. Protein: CASRRLAGGPGELFF.

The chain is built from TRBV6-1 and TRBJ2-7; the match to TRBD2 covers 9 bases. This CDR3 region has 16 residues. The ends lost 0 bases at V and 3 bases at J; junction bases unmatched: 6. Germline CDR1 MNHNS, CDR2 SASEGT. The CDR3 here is CASSEASGGLFYEQYF. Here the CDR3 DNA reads TGTGCCAGCAGTGAAGCTAGCGGGGGCCTATTCTACGAGCAGTACTTC.

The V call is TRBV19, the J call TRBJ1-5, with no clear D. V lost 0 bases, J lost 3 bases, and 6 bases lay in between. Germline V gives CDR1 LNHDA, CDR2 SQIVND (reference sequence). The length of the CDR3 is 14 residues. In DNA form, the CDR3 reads TGTGCCAGTAGTATAGACGCTACCAATCAGCCCCAGCATTTT. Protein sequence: CASSIDATNQPQHF.

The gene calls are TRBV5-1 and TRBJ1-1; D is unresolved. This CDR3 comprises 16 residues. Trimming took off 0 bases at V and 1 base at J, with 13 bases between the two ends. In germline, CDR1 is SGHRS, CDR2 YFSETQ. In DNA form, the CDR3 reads TGCGCCAGCAGCTTGGCGCCTCGAGGCGCGAACACTGAAGCTTTCTTT. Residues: CASSLAPRGANTEAFF.

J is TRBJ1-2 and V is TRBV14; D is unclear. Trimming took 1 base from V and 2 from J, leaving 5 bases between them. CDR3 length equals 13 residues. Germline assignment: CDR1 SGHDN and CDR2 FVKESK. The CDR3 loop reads CASSQVPNYGYTF. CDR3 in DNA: TGTGCCAGCAGCCAAGTTCCGAACTATGGCTACACCTTC.

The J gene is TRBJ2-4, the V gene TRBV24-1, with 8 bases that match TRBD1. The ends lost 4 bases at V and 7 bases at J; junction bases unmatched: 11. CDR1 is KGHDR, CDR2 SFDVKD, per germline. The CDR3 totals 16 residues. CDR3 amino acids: CATSDRKQGESNIQYF. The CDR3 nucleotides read TGTGCCACCAGTGACCGAAAACAGGGGGAGAGCAACATTCAGTACTTC.

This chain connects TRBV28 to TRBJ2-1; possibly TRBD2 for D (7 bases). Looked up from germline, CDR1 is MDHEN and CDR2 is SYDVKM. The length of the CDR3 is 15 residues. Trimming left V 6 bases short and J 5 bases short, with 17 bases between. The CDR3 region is CASRPGRGRHNEQFF. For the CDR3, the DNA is TGTGCCAGCAGACCCGGGCGGGGGCGGCACAATGAGCAGTTCTTC.

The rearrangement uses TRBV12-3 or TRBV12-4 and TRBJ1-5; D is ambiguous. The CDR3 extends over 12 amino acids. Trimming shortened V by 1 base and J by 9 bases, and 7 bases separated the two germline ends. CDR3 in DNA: TGTGCCAGCAGTTTAGGACTGTTGCCCCAGCATTTT. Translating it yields CASSLGLLPQHF.

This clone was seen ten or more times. The CDR3 region has the DNA TGCGCCAGCCTACCCGGGACTAGCGGGATCAATGAGCAGTTCTTC. Translated, it gives CASLPGTSGINEQFF. V is TRBV5-1 and J is TRBJ2-1, with 13 nucleotides matching TRBD2. Germline assignment: CDR1 SGHRS and CDR2 YFSETQ. Losses at the gene ends were 7 bases for V and 6 bases for J; bases not matched to a gene: 7. CDR3 length: 15 residues.

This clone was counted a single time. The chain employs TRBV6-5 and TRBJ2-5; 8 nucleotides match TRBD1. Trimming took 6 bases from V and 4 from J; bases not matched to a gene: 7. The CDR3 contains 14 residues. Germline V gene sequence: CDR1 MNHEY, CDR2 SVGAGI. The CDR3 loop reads CASSRTGRGETQYF. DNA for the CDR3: TGTGCCAGCAGCCGGACAGGGCGGGGAGAGACCCAGTACTTC.

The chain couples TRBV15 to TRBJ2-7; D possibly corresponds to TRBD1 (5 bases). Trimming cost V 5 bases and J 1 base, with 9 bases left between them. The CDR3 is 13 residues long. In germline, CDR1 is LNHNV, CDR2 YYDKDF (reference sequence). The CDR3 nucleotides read TGTGCCACCAGCCGTAGACAGTCCTACGAGCAGTACTTC. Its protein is CATSRRQSYEQYF.

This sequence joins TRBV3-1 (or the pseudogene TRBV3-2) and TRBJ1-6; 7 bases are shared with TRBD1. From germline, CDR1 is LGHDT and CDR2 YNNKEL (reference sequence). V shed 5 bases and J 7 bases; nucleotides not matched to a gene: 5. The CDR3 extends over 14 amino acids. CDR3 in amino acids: CASSEQGINSPLHF. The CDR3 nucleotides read TGTGCCAGCAGCGAACAGGGGATAAATTCACCCCTCCACTTT.

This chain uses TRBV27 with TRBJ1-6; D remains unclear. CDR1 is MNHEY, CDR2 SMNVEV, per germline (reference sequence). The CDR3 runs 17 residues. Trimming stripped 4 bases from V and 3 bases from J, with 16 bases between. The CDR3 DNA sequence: TGTGCCAGCAGTTCCGTGAGGGATGGTGGCTATAATTCACCCCTCCACTTT. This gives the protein CASSSVRDGGYNSPLHF.